The T cell receptor beta chain under discussion was sequenced for a study of T cell responses to AZD1222 COVID-19 vaccine. Study-level points and caveats: Donors were mostly white British, more females; clonal diversity possibly underestimated. Just a handful of AZD1222 recipients tested seropositive at baseline. Across spike, vaccine-associated CD4 TCRs were found, dominant at 160-218 and 743-854.

Here immunoSEQ multiplex PCR was the method, and the copy in TCRdb shows in-frame clones only, minus some. Among about 180,000 clones, approximately 90% were seen once, and the ten largest hold under 2.5%. Turning to this clone: The antigen remains undetermined.

The CDR3 length is 12 residues. CDR1 is DFQATT and CDR2 is SNEGSKA in the germline V gene (reference sequence). V lost 3 bases to trimming and J lost 5 bases, with 8 bases between them. This specimen consisted of peripheral blood, obtained on day 0 of AZD1222 vaccination. This receptor was obtained from an adult in good health. This rearrangement joins TRBV20-1 to TRBJ1-5; D gene unclear. Here the CDR3 DNA reads TGCAGTGCTAGTAGTCCGGATCAGCCCCAGCATTTT. Residues: CSASSPDQPQHF.